Given below is one T cell receptor beta chain in context. This clonotype showed up just a few times. No antigen is known for it. Qualities for individual bases were not recorded, and no much larger clone is one base off. The sample originates from a study of T-cell reconstitution after alpha-beta-depleted transplantation in children (dated by TCRdb to the mid-2010s). For context, the study as a whole: Using TCR repertoire profiling, the study quantitatively followed how T-cell immune reconstitution unfolded in children after TCRalphabeta/CD19-depleted allogeneic hematopoietic cell transplantation.

The CDR3 sequence holds 16 residues, the cysteine and phenylalanine included. The retained sequence is limited to the CDR3, 48 bases, with the frame set at the first base. CDR1 and CDR2 are read off the germline V gene as SGHTA and FQGNSA. The trim is 4 bases for V and 3 bases for J, with a gap of 16 bases between the germline ends. The library was produced with PCR. Sequencing relied on an Illumina HiSeq 2500. Molecular barcoding was employed in the preparation of TCR libraries, with unique molecular identifiers being used to normalize TCRbeta repertoire quantification. Using fastp trimming at Q25 and MiXCR clonotype assembly, TCRdb reanalyzed the public sequencing data and kept in-frame beta chains. Rows with a matching CDR3 protein are joined into one entry that keeps the most common DNA and genes. The sample includes around 400,000 distinct CDR3 sequences, with around 9.9% observed a single time. The top ten constitute 5% to 6.5% of the sample.

This clonotype originated in a human donor who donated a stem cell graft to a child with acute myeloid leukemia. Material: PBMCs from the stem cell graft donor, obtained from the stem cell graft. The rearranged segments are TRBV7-2 and TRBJ2-1, with the D call tentatively TRBD1 or TRBD2, each fitting 7 bases. The CDR3: CASSSRAGQYYNEQFF. The DNA reads as follows: TGTGCCAGCAGCTCTAGAGCGGGACAGTACTACAATGAGCAGTTCTTC.